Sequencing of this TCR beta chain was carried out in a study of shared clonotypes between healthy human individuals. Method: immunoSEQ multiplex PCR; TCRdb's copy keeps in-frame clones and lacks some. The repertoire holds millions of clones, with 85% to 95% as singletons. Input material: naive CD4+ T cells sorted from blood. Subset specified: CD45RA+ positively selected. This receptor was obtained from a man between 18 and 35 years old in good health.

DNA for the CDR3: TGTGCCAGCAGCTTAACTCCAACTAGCGTGTTGAATGAGCAGTTCTTC. It specifies CASSLTPTSVLNEQFF. The J gene is TRBJ2-1, the V gene TRBV7-3, with 7 bases lining up with TRBD2. This CDR3 contains 16 residues. The trim removed 0 bases at V and 7 bases at J, leaving 9 bases unmatched. Per the germline V gene, CDR1 is SGHTA and CDR2 is FQGTGA.